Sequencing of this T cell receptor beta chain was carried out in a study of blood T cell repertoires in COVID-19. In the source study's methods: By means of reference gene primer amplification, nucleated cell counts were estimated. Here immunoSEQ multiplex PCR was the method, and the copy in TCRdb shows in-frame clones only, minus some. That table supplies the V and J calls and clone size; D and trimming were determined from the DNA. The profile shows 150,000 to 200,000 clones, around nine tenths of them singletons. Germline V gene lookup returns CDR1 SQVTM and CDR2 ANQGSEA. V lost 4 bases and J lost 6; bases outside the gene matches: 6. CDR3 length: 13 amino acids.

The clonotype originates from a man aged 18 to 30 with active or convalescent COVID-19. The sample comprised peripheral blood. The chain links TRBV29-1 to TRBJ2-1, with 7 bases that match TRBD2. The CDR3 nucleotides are TGCAGCGTTGTGCTAGCGGACACCAATGAGCAGTTCTTC. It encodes CSVVLADTNEQFF.